This entry lists 5 T cell receptor beta chains sequenced from one sample in a study of OX40 agonist ivuxolimab in advanced cancers. The repertoire was sequenced with immunoSEQ multiplex PCR; TCRdb's copy has only in-frame clones and lacks some. The sample has 55,000 to 70,000 clones, under 90% seen once. The sequencing used CD4+ or CD8+ T cells sorted from blood, collected in a trial of the OX40 agonist ivuxolimab. The receptors stem from an adult with an advanced solid tumor such as melanoma, head and neck, liver or kidney cancer.

This chain links TRBV6-5 with TRBJ2-1; perhaps TRBD2 as D (5 bases). Germline CDR1 and CDR2: MNHEY and SVGAGI. V shed 6 bases and J shed 12 bases, with 12 bases lying between them. The CDR3 length is 11 residues. CDR3 nucleotides: TGTGCCAGCAGCGCCGGGATCGGGCAGTTCTTC. Its protein product is CASSAGIGQFF.

This clone was seen once. The chain recombines TRBV19 with TRBJ2-7, with D uncertain. Trimming removed 3 bases at V and 1 base at J, with 10 bases between. The CDR3 is made up of 14 amino acids. The V gene's germline CDR1 is LNHDA and CDR2 SQIVND (reference sequence). CDR3: CASSILIGSYEQYF. DNA for the CDR3: TGTGCCAGTAGTATCCTTATCGGATCCTACGAGCAGTACTTC.

The chain is built from TRBV19 and TRBJ1-2; D not certain. The germline V and J ends were trimmed by 5 bases and 7 bases, with 17 bases remaining between them. The germline V gene has CDR1 LNHDA and CDR2 SQIVND (reference sequence). The CDR3 is 14 residues long. Here the CDR3 DNA reads TGTGCCAGTAGTCCCCAGTACGGGGAAATTGGCTACACCTTC. It yields the protein CASSPQYGEIGYTF.

The gene calls are TRBV4-3 and TRBJ1-2, with 7 nucleotides matching TRBD1. J was trimmed by 0 bases and V by 3 bases; bases with no gene match: 1. CDR1 and CDR2 from the germline V gene are LGHNA and YSLEER. This CDR3 has 14 amino acids. The CDR3: CASSQDRTNYGYTF. As DNA, the CDR3 is TGCGCCAGCAGCCAGGACAGGACTAACTATGGCTACACCTTC.

The J gene is TRBJ1-2, the V gene TRBV27, with 7 nucleotides matching TRBD1. The CDR3 consists of 13 residues. Trimming removed 8 bases from V and 5 bases from J; junction bases left unmatched: 8. The germline CDR1 and CDR2 sequences are MNHEY and SMNVEV (reference sequence). The chain's CDR3 is CASANGTVYGYTF. The CDR3 nucleotides are TGTGCCAGCGCGAACGGGACAGTTTATGGCTACACCTTC.